This T cell receptor beta chain emerged from a study of identical twins. Per germline, CDR1 DFQATT and CDR2 SNEGSKA (reference sequence). This CDR3 region has 14 residues. Trimming left V 1 base short and J 1 base short, with 10 bases between. Study-level points and caveats: The authors noted that invariant MAIT and iNKT cells could partly confound zero-insertion analyses.

Unique molecular identifiers were present on the cDNA, and a universal primer site came from template switching. TCRdb fed the 5' RACE reads into MiXCR, producing one record per CDR3 protein. The sample has about 550,000 distinct CDR3 sequences, around 20% seen once; the top ten hold around 0.48%. In its sample, this clonotype was seen a few times. What it binds is unknown. These data are also associated with another study on yellow fever vaccine responses in identical twins.

V usage is TRBV20-1 and J usage is TRBJ2-5, with D possibly matching TRBD2 (6 bases). Sequenced material: CD4+ T cells sorted from blood. The sequence was obtained from a woman younger than 35 in good health. The CDR3: CSARAGDIQETQYF. As DNA, the CDR3 is TGCAGTGCTAGAGCGGGGGATATCCAAGAGACCCAGTACTTC.